The 15 T cell receptor beta chains given below trace back to one sample, sequenced in a study of T cell responses to AZD1222 COVID-19 vaccine (dated by TCRdb to the early 2020s). Receptors were amplified or captured by the immunoSEQ multiplex PCR assay. TCRdb's version of the immuneACCESS table is confined to in-frame rearrangements and falls short of the full clone set. An unresolved V gene accounts for under half of the shortfall where checked; the remainder is of unknown origin. In this sample the table shows over 85,000 clones, approximately 90% of which occur a single time. The ten biggest clones cover 15% of the sample. The time point label of this sample denotes: about 28 days (+/-7) after the second vaccine dose. This material consisted of peripheral blood, taken 28 days after the second AZD1222 dose. The receptors derive from an adult who received the AZD1222 COVID-19 vaccine.

This chain joins TRBV11-2 and TRBJ1-1; perhaps TRBD1 as D (6 bases). V dropped 1 base and J dropped 5 bases, with 11 bases sitting between them. The length of the CDR3 is 14 residues. Germline V lookup: CDR1 SGHAT, CDR2 FQNNGV. The CDR3 sequence: CASSLGAGVTEAFF. The CDR3 bases are TGTGCCAGCAGCTTAGGGGCAGGGGTTACTGAAGCTTTCTTT.

The chain uses TRBV6-1 and TRBJ1-4; TRBD1 might be the D (5 bases). Per germline, CDR1 MNHNS and CDR2 SASEGT. The CDR3 is made up of 15 amino acids. Trimming took 3 bases from V and 8 from J, leaving 16 bases between them. CDR3 loop: CASSESGSLKEKLFF. The CDR3 DNA reads TGTGCCAGCAGTGAGTCAGGGTCCCTTAAGGAAAAACTGTTTTTT.

The genes are TRBV19 and TRBJ2-3; TRBD1 agrees at 8 bases. V lost 6 bases and J lost 5; bases outside the gene matches: 7. The CDR3 has 14 amino acids. The germline gives CDR1 LNHDA, CDR2 SQIVND (reference sequence). The CDR3 here is CASRAAQGVDTQYF. Here the CDR3 DNA reads TGTGCCAGTAGAGCAGCACAGGGGGTAGATACGCAGTATTTT. The variable domain in full, with the rest retrieved from reference TRBV19 and TRBJ2-3, is DGGITQSPKYLFRKEGQNVTLSCEQNLNHDAMYWYRQDPGQGLRLIYYSQIVNDFQKGDIAEGYSVSREKKESFPLTVTSAQKNPTAFYLCASRAAQGVDTQYFGPGTRLTVL.

The V gene is TRBV28, the J gene TRBJ1-2, with TRBD1 as a possible D gene (6 bases). Trimming cost V 2 bases and J 8 bases, with 12 bases left between them. The germline CDR1 and CDR2 sequences are MDHEN and SYDVKM. CDR3 length: 13 residues. The CDR3 DNA reads as TGTGCCAGCAGTTTAGACAGGCCAAAAGGCTACACCTTC. It codes for CASSLDRPKGYTF.

CDR3 DNA sequence: TGTGCCAGCAGCCCAGACAGGGGCTATGGCTACACCTTC. The encoded protein is CASSPDRGYGYTF. The chain has TRBV11-2 and TRBJ1-2; 8 nucleotides align to TRBD1. The CDR3 is 13 amino acids. After removal of 5 bases from V and 4 bases from J, the junction contained 3 bases not matched to a gene. Germline CDR1 and CDR2: SGHAT and FQNNGV.

V gene TRBV3-1 (or the pseudogene TRBV3-2) combines with J gene TRBJ1-1, with TRBD1 identical over 7 bases. Germline CDR1 and CDR2: LGHDT and YNNKEL (reference sequence). CDR3 length: 16 amino acids. V shed 1 base and J 3 bases; nucleotides not matched to a gene: 8. The CDR3 region is CASSQAATGWDTEAFF. In DNA form, the CDR3 reads TGTGCCAGCAGCCAAGCCGCGACAGGGTGGGACACTGAAGCTTTCTTT.

The chain employs TRBV30 and TRBJ1-2, with TRBD1 identical over 7 bases. The CDR3 runs 17 residues. V dropped 8 bases and J dropped 0; count of bases not matched to a gene: 18. Germline V gene data show CDR1 as GTSNPN and CDR2 as SVGIG (reference sequence). Here the CDR3 reads CAGLSPRDSTSNYGYTF. CDR3 sequence (DNA): TGTGCCGGGCTCTCCCCCCGGGACAGCACTTCTAACTATGGCTACACCTTC.

V gene TRBV27 combines with J gene TRBJ1-2; D is uncertain. V dropped 5 bases and J dropped 2 bases, with 9 bases sitting between them. CDR1 and CDR2 (germline): MNHEY, SMNVEV (reference sequence). CDR3 size: 13 residues. CDR3 residues: CASSKEGNYGYTF. In nucleotides, the CDR3 is TGTGCCAGCAGTAAGGAGGGAAACTATGGCTACACCTTC.

The chain combines TRBV7-2 with TRBJ1-4, with D unresolved. CDR1 is SGHTA, CDR2 FQGNSA, per germline. The V end was cut by 5 bases, the J end by 8 bases, with 15 bases between. This CDR3 has 14 residues. DNA of the CDR3: TGTGCCAGCAGCCAAAGGGCCTTTGGGGAAAAACTGTTTTTT. Its protein is CASSQRAFGEKLFF.

V gene TRBV29-1 combines with J gene TRBJ2-1; weak D call: TRBD2 (6 bases). Germline CDR1 reads SQVTM; CDR2 reads ANQGSEA. This CDR3 spans 13 amino acids. V lost 2 bases and J 7 bases, leaving 12 bases between the germline ends. The CDR3 bases are TGCAGCGTTGAAATTCTAGCGTTGAATGAGCAGTTCTTC. Translated, it gives CSVEILALNEQFF.

The chain joins TRBV5-1 to TRBJ2-6, with TRBD1 matching 7 bases. J was trimmed by 0 bases and V by 4 bases; bases with no gene match: 7. This CDR3 spans 17 amino acids. Per the germline V gene, CDR1 is SGHRS and CDR2 is YFSETQ. CDR3 sequence reads: CASSTWGTASGANVLTF. The CDR3, as DNA: TGCGCCAGCAGCACGTGGGGGACAGCCTCTGGGGCCAACGTCCTGACTTTC. The complete variable domain, with remaining parts taken from reference TRBV5-1 and TRBJ2-6, reads KAGVTQTPRYLIKTRGQQVTLSCSPISGHRSVSWYQQTPGQGLQFLFEYFSETQRNKGNFPGRFSGRQFSNSRSEMNVSTLELGDSALYLCASSTWGTASGANVLTFGAGSRLTVL.

The genes are TRBV28 and TRBJ2-3, with D maybe TRBD2 (6 bases). The CDR3 length is 14 residues. Trimming took off 1 base at V and 5 bases at J, with 10 bases between the two ends. Germline CDR1 reads MDHEN; CDR2 reads SYDVKM. CDR3 sequence: CASSLFGGGDTQYF. The CDR3 nucleotides read TGTGCCAGCAGTTTATTCGGGGGTGGAGATACGCAGTATTTT.

The chain uses TRBV19 and TRBJ2-5; the match to TRBD2 covers 8 bases. Germline V gene lookup returns CDR1 LNHDA and CDR2 SQIVND (reference sequence). The CDR3 length is 15 residues. The junction had 8 bases not matched to a gene; V was cut back by 6 bases and J by 2 bases. The CDR3 is CASRTGRGDQETQYF. CDR3 nucleotide sequence: TGTGCCAGTAGGACCGGGCGGGGGGATCAAGAGACCCAGTACTTC.

The genes are TRBV6-5 and TRBJ2-7, with D possibly matching TRBD2 (6 bases). This CDR3 has 12 amino acids. V lost 4 bases and J lost 7, with 11 bases in between. CDR1 MNHEY and CDR2 SVGAGI come from the germline V gene. The CDR3 region has the DNA TGTGCCAGCAGTTTCGGGGGAAGGGAGCAGTACTTC. Residues: CASSFGGREQYF.

The rearrangement uses TRBV19 and TRBJ1-5, with 7 bases that match TRBD1. J gave up 1 base and V 7 bases, and 7 bases lay outside the gene matches. CDR3 length: 15 amino acids. Per the germline V gene, CDR1 is LNHDA and CDR2 is SQIVND (reference sequence). This chain's CDR3 is CASNERGPSNQPQHF. The CDR3 coding sequence is TGTGCCAGTAATGAAAGGGGGCCGAGCAATCAGCCCCAGCATTTT.